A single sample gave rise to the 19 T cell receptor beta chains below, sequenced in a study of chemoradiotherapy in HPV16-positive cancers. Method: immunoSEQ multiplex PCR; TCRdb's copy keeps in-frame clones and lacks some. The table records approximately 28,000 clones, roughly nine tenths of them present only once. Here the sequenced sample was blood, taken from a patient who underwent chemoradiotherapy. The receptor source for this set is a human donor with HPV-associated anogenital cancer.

CDR3 sequence: CASSLAGDPSTNTGELFF. CDR3 in DNA: TGTGCCAGCAGCTTAGCAGGAGATCCAAGCACGAACACCGGGGAGCTGTTTTTT. This chain uses TRBV7-2 with TRBJ2-2; D unresolved. Trimming removed 0 bases at V and 0 bases at J, with 14 bases between. The CDR3 loop spans 18 amino acids. The germline V gene encodes CDR1 SGHTA and CDR2 FQGNSA.

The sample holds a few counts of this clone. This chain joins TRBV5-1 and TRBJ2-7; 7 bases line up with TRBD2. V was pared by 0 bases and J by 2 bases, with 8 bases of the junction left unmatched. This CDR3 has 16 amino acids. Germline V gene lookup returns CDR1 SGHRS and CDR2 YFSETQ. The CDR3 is CASSLVGSGSTYEQYF. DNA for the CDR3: TGCGCCAGCAGCTTGGTGGGTAGCGGGTCCACCTACGAGCAGTACTTC.

This chain's CDR3 is CASSFGLAGTDTQYF. The CDR3 region has the DNA TGTGCCAGCAGTTTCGGACTAGCCGGCACAGATACGCAGTATTTT. The chain uses TRBV2 and TRBJ2-3; TRBD2 agrees at 8 bases. Looked up from germline, CDR1 is SNHLY and CDR2 is FYNNEI. V was clipped by 5 bases and J by 1 base; unmatched bases: 5. The CDR3 loop spans 15 amino acids.

The CDR3 nucleotides are TGTGCCAGCTCACCCCACCCAGTAGGACAGGTCATGAACACCGGGGAGCTGTTTTTT. It is translated as CASSPHPVGQVMNTGELFF. The chain has TRBV18 and TRBJ2-2, with 7 bases lining up with TRBD1. Germline V gene sequence: CDR1 KGHSH, CDR2 LQKENI. The CDR3 is 19 amino acids. The J segment lost 1 base and the V segment lost 3 bases, leaving 14 bases of the junction unmatched.

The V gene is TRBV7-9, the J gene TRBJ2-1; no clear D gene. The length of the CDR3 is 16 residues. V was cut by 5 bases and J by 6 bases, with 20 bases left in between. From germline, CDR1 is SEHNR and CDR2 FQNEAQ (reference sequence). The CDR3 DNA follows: TGTGCCAGCAGCAAGATTCTAGAAAATGGGATCAATGAGCAGTTCTTC. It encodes CASSKILENGINEQFF.

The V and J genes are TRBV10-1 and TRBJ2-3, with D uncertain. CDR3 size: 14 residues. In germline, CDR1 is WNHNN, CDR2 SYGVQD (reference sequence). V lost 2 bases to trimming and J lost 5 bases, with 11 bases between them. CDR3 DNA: TGCGCCAGCAGTGAGACAAGTTTTATAGATACGCAGTATTTT. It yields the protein CASSETSFIDTQYF.

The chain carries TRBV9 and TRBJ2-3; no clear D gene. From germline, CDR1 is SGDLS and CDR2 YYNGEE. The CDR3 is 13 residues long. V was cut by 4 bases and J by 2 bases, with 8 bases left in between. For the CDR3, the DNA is TGTGCCAGCAGCATTCGGACCACAGATACGCAGTATTTT. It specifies CASSIRTTDTQYF.

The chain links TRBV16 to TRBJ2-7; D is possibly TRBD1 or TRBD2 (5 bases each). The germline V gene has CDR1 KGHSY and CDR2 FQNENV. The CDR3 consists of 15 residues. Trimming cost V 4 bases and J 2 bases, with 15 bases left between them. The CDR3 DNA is TGTGCCAGCAGCCCCCCTGGGGGTAGGCCCTACGAGCAGTACTTC. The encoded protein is CASSPPGGRPYEQYF.

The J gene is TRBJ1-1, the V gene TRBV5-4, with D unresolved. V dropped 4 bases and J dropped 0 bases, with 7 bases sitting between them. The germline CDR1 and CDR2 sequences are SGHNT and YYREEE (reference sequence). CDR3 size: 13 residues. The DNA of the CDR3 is TGTGCCAGCAGCACCGGATTGAACACTGAAGCTTTCTTT. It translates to CASSTGLNTEAFF.

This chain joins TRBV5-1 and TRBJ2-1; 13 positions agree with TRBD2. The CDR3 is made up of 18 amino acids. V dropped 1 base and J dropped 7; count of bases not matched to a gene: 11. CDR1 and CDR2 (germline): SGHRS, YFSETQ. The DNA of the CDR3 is TGCGCCAGCAGCTTGTCGGTACTAGCGGGAGGGCCTATTAATGAGCAGTTCTTC. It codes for CASSLSVLAGGPINEQFF.

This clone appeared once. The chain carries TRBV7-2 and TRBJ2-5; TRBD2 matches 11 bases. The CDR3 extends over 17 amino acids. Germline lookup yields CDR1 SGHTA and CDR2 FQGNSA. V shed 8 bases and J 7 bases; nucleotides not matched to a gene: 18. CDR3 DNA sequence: TGTGCCAGCCTGTCTAGGAGTTTTAGCGGGGGGGCAGGGACCCAGTACTTC. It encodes CASLSRSFSGGAGTQYF.

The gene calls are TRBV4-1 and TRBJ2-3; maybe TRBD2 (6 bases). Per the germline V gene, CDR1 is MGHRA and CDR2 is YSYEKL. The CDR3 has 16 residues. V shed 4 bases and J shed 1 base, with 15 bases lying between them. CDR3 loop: CASSLPGTGGTDTQYF. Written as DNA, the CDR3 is TGCGCCAGCAGCCTACCGGGGACGGGAGGCACAGATACGCAGTATTTT.

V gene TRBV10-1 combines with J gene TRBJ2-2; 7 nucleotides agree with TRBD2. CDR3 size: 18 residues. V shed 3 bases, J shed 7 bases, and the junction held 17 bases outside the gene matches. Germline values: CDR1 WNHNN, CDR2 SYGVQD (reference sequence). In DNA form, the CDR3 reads TGCGCCAGCAGTGACCCCTTCGAGGCTAGCGGAGGACACGGGGAGCTGTTTTTT. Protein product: CASSDPFEASGGHGELFF.

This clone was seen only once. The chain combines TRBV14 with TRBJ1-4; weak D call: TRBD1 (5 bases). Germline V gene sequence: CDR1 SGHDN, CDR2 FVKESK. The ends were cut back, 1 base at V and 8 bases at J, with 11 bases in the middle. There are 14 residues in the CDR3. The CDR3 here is CASSQVQGSEKLFF. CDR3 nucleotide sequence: TGTGCCAGCAGCCAAGTCCAGGGAAGCGAAAAACTGTTTTTT.

This CDR3 is CASSPPQQTGELFF. In DNA form, the CDR3 reads TGTGCCAGCAGCCCGCCACAGCAGACCGGGGAGCTGTTTTTT. This chain connects TRBV25-1 to TRBJ2-2; D unresolved. There are 14 residues in the CDR3. The V end was cut by 6 bases, the J end by 5 bases, with 13 bases between. Germline V gives CDR1 MGHDK, CDR2 SYGVNS.

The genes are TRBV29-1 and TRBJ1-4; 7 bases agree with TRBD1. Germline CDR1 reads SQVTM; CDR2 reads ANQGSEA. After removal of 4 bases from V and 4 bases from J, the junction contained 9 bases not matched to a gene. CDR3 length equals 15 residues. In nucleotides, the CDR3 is TGCAGCGTTGTTCATAAGGGACAGATTAATGAAAAACTGTTTTTT. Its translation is CSVVHKGQINEKLFF. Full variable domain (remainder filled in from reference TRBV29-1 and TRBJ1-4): SAVISQKPSRDICQRGTSLTIQCQVDSQVTMMFWYRQQPGQSLTLIATANQGSEATYESGFVIDKFPISRPNLTFSTLTVSNMSPEDSSIYLCSVVHKGQINEKLFFGSGTQLSVL.

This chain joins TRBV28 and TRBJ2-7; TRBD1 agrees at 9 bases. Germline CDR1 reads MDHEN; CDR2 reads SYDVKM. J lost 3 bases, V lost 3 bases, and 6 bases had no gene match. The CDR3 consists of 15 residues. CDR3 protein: CASSFLGTGSYEQYF. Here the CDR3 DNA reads TGTGCCAGCAGTTTCCTCGGGACAGGGAGCTACGAGCAGTACTTC. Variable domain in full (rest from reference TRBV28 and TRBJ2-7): DVKVTQSSRYLVKRTGEKVFLECVQDMDHENMFWYRQDPGLGLRLIYFSYDVKMKEKGDIPEGYSVSREKKERFSLILESASTNQTSMYLCASSFLGTGSYEQYFGPGTRLTVT.

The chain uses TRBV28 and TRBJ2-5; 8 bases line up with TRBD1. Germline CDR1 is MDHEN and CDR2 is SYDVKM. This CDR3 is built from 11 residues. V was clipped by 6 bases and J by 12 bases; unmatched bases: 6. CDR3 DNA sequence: TGTGCCAGCAGATATCCGGGACAGGAGTACTTC. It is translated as CASRYPGQEYF.

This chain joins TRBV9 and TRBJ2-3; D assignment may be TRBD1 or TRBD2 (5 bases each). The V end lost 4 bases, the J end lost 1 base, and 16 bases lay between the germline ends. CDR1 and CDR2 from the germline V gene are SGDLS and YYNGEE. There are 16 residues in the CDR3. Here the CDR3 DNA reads TGTGCCAGCAGCACCGAGCCCACGGGGCGCACAGATACGCAGTATTTT. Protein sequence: CASSTEPTGRTDTQYF.